The TCR beta chain described here comes from a study of cytomegalovirus exposure and HLA in healthy donors. V shed 7 bases and J shed 4 bases, with 16 bases lying between them. Germline V CDR1 and CDR2: SNHLY, FYNNEI. The CDR3 consists of 14 residues. This clone was seen only a few times. PCR primers comprised 60 Vbeta and 13 Jbeta primers. Sequencing was performed with immunoSEQ multiplex PCR; in TCRdb, only in-frame clones are kept and a portion is missing. The table has some 180,000 clones, 73% seen once. The source of this sequence is a woman aged 25 to 39 in good health and CMV-seronegative. This chain joins TRBV2 and TRBJ1-1, with D maybe TRBD1 (5 bases). Sequencing used PBMCs. The CDR3 region has the DNA TGTGCCAGCAACCCCCGGGGGGGAGCCACTGAAGCTTTCTTT. It translates to CASNPRGGATEAFF.